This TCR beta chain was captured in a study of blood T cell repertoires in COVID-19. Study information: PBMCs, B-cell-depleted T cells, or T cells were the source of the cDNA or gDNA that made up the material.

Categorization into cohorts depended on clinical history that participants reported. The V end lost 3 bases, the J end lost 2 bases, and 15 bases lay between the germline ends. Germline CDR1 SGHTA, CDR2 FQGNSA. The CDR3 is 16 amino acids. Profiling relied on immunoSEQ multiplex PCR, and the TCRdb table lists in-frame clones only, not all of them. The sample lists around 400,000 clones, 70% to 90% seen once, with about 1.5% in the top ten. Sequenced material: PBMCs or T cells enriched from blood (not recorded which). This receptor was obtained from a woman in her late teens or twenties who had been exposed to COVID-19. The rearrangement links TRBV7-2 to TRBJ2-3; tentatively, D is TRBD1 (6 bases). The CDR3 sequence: CASSFRPQGFTDTQYF. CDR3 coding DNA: TGTGCCAGCAGCTTTAGGCCCCAGGGGTTCACAGATACGCAGTATTTT.